The entry below gives a single TCR beta chain sequence along with its context. In terms of age and location, participants ranged from roughly 18 to 90 years and lived in roughly 22 US areas. V shed 1 base and J shed 2 bases, with 9 bases lying between them. This CDR3 comprises 16 residues. Germline V gene sequence: CDR1 SGHVS, CDR2 FQNEAQ. The data derive from a study of blood T cell repertoires in COVID-19. Repertoires were generated with immunoSEQ multiplex PCR, while TCRdb's copy carries only in-frame clones and drops some. The sample lists about 390,000 clones; about 83% were seen once. The sequenced material came from PBMCs or T cells enriched from blood (not recorded which). The TCR comes from a woman in her 50s who had recovered from COVID-19. The rearrangement joins TRBV7-8 to TRBJ2-6; no reliable D call. The CDR3 bases are TGTGCCAGCAGCTTAGTTGGCCAAGCTGGGGCCAACGTCCTGACTTTC. Translated: CASSLVGQAGANVLTF.